The T cell receptor beta chain described here comes from a study of blood T cell repertoires in COVID-19. In its sample, this clone was seen once. V was clipped by 0 bases and J by 6 bases; unmatched bases: 8. This CDR3 spans 17 amino acids. Germline CDR1 reads SGHRS; CDR2 reads YFSETQ. The protocol was immunoSEQ multiplex PCR, while the TCRdb copy is restricted to in-frame clones and leaves out a portion. Of a few hundred thousand clones listed, around nine tenths are singletons. The sequence was collected from a man aged 30 to 45 in a cohort exposed to, infected with or recovered from COVID-19 (not recorded which). The specimen sequenced was PBMCs or T cells enriched from blood (not recorded which). The genes are TRBV5-1 and TRBJ2-3; 12 bases match TRBD2. The CDR3 coding sequence is TGCGCCAGCAGCTTGGGGCTAGCGGGAGGGCCGGGGGATACGCAGTATTTT. It translates to CASSLGLAGGPGDTQYF.